These T cell receptor beta chains were read from a single sample in a study of early T cells in non-severe SARS-CoV-2 infection. In TCRdb, the 5' RACE reads were re-called with MiXCR into one record per CDR3 protein. The sample lists about 19,000 distinct CDR3 sequences, roughly 4.4% occurring once. The sequencing input was whole blood. The receptors originated from an adult who was a healthcare worker with PCR-confirmed SARS-CoV-2 infection or an uninfected control (not recorded which). The CDR3 runs from the conserved cysteine through the conserved F or W. Fields, in order: D gene, V gene, J gene, clone size, CDR3 protein, CDR3 DNA. The D gene is left open where the match is weak. Size is stated for part of the rows, as once, few or many counts, or as a class when the clone is expanded.

>TRBD1|TRBV11-2|TRBJ1-4|many
CASSKMGQGIANEKLFF
TGTGCCAGCAGCAAAATGGGACAGGGCATTGCTAATGAAAAACTGTTTTTT
>NA|TRBV7-2|TRBJ1-1|medium-sized
CASSLNVRLNTEAFF
TGTGCCAGCAGCTTAAACGTACGTCTGAACACTGAAGCTTTCTTT
>NA|TRBV5-6|TRBJ2-1|medium-sized
CASSSYTGWPYNEQFF
TGTGCCAGCAGCAGCTACACCGGGTGGCCCTACAATGAGCAGTTCTTC
>NA|TRBV10-2|TRBJ2-5|few
CASSVGGGEWETQYF
TGCGCCAGCAGTGTGGGAGGGGGCGAATGGGAGACCCAGTACTTC
>NA|TRBV11-1|TRBJ2-1|many
CASSLEEHRVSSYNEQFF
TGTGCCAGCAGCTTAGAAGAGCATCGTGTTAGCTCCTACAATGAGCAGTTCTTC
>NA|TRBV6-2/TRBV6-3|TRBJ1-1|few
CASSYGFWAFF
TGTGCCAGCAGTTACGGCTTTTGGGCTTTCTTT
>NA|TRBV10-2|TRBJ1-1|many
CASSEGGMNTEAFF
TGCGCCAGCAGTGAAGGGGGGATGAACACTGAAGCTTTCTTT
>TRBD1|TRBV10-3|TRBJ1-5|many
CAISAGQGSQPQHF
TGTGCCATCAGTGCGGGACAGGGAAGCCAGCCCCAGCATTTT
>NA|TRBV20-1|TRBJ2-7|many
CSARGEGDYEQYF
TGCAGTGCTAGAGGGGAGGGGGACTACGAGCAGTACTTC
>TRBD1|TRBV5-1|TRBJ2-5|many
CASSRFRDRDHAKTQYF
TGCGCCAGCAGCCGTTTCCGGGACAGGGATCACGCGAAGACCCAGTACTTC
>TRBD1|TRBV7-2|TRBJ2-5|NA
CASSYHRGVGETQYF
TGTGCCAGCAGCTATCACAGGGGGGTTGGGGAGACCCAGTACTTC
>NA|TRBV29-1|TRBJ1-2|many
CSVDAPDGFGYTF
TGCAGCGTTGATGCGCCCGACGGCTTTGGCTACACCTTC
>TRBD1|TRBV12-3/TRBV12-4|TRBJ1-1|many
CASSLRTGQVTEAFF
TGTGCCAGCAGTCTTCGGACAGGGCAAGTCACTGAAGCTTTCTTT
>NA|TRBV28|TRBJ1-2|many
CASSFGPGATF
NA
>TRBD1|TRBV2|TRBJ1-2|many
CASSGGQGFVYGYTF
TGTGCCAGCAGTGGAGGACAGGGGTTCGTCTATGGCTACACCTTC
>NA|TRBV29-1|TRBJ2-3|many
CSVEQGTDTQYF
TGCAGCGTTGAACAGGGCACAGATACGCAGTATTTT
>TRBD2|TRBV11-1|TRBJ2-3|many
CASSLSGGSDTQYF
TGTGCCAGCAGCTTAAGCGGGGGCTCCGATACGCAGTATTTT
>NA|TRBV29-1|TRBJ1-2|many
CSAVDRLSYGYTF
TGCAGTGCCGTGGACCGGTTAAGTTATGGCTACACCTTC
>TRBD1|TRBV11-2|TRBJ2-7|many
CASSGEGTEYEQYF
TGTGCCAGCAGCGGAGAAGGGACAGAGTACGAGCAGTACTTC
>NA|TRBV12-3/TRBV12-4|TRBJ1-6|many
CASGPGVPNSPLHF
TGTGCCAGCGGCCCCGGGGTCCCTAATTCACCCCTCCACTTT
>TRBD2|TRBV7-2|TRBJ2-3|many
CASSSQRGIDTQYF
TGTGCCAGCAGTTCACAGCGGGGAATAGATACGCAGTATTTT
>NA|TRBV20-1|TRBJ2-3|many
CSAPDPDTQYF
TGCAGTGCTCCAGATCCAGATACGCAGTATTTT
>NA|TRBV12-3/TRBV12-4|TRBJ1-1|many
CASSLGGGVRTEAFF
TGTGCCAGCAGTTTAGGTGGGGGGGTAAGGACTGAAGCTTTCTTT
>TRBD1|TRBV9|TRBJ1-1|many
CASSVAGGPNF
TGTGCCAGCAGCGTAGCAGGGGGCCCGAACTTT
>TRBD1|TRBV5-5|TRBJ1-5|many
CASSSGQGLGLQPQHF
TGTGCCAGCAGCAGTGGACAGGGACTGGGACTTCAGCCCCAGCATTTT
>NA|TRBV20-1|TRBJ1-1|many
CSARAIREAFF
TGCAGTGCTAGAGCCATACGTGAAGCTTTCTTT
>NA|TRBV7-9|TRBJ1-6|NA
CASSGPSFPPLHF
TGTGCCAGCAGCGGGCCCAGTTTCCCACCCCTCCACTTT